These 19 T cell receptor beta chains originate from one sample sequenced in a study of T cells expressing NK-cell markers. TCRdb derives one entry per CDR3 protein from the 5' RACE reads, leaving out DNA. Reported are about 380,000 distinct CDR3 sequences; the ten largest clones contain over 4%. Sequencing used blood T cells: a sorted CD56 or NKG2C T cell subset, CD4+ or CD8+ T cells, or bulk PBMC T cells (not recorded which). The receptors were gathered from a man aged 18 to 70 in good health.

The gene calls are TRBV6-5 and TRBJ1-2; TCRdb reports TRBD1, a call that lacks DNA to check it against. Per the germline V gene, CDR1 is MNHEY and CDR2 is SVGAGI. The CDR3 loop spans 15 amino acids. Here the CDR3 reads CASTPAGSLNYGYTF.

CDR3 loop: CASSLHTAGLYGYTF. This sequence joins TRBV5-6 and TRBJ1-2. The CDR3 runs to 15 residues. CDR1 is SGHDT, CDR2 YYEEEE, per germline.

The chain joins TRBV19 to TRBJ2-2; no DNA is available, so the TRBD1 call from TCRdb remains unchecked. The CDR3 is made up of 15 amino acids. The germline V gene has CDR1 LNHDA and CDR2 SQIVND (reference sequence). CDR3 sequence: CASSYRDRDAGELFF.

The chain recombines TRBV20-1 with TRBJ1-1; TCRdb designates TRBD1, a call that cannot be tested without DNA. Germline V lookup: CDR1 DFQATT, CDR2 SNEGSKA (reference sequence). This CDR3 contains 15 residues. CDR3 amino acids: CSAREPHGQYSEAFF.

The V and J genes are TRBV11-2 and TRBJ2-7. The germline gives CDR1 SGHAT, CDR2 FQNNGV. This CDR3 contains 15 residues. The CDR3: CASSLDVQGVYEQYF.

The chain joins TRBV18 to TRBJ2-3. From germline, CDR1 is KGHSH and CDR2 LQKENI. CDR3 length: 14 residues. CDR3 in amino acids: CASSPLASTDTQYF.

The chain has TRBV20-1 and TRBJ2-3; checking the TCRdb D call of TRBD1 is not possible without DNA. The CDR3 covers 13 residues. Germline CDR1 reads DFQATT; CDR2 reads SNEGSKA (reference sequence). This CDR3 reads CSAFGTPGDTQYF.

The V call is TRBV20-1, the J call TRBJ2-1; there is no DNA to check the TCRdb D call of TRBD2. Germline CDR1 is DFQATT and CDR2 is SNEGSKA (reference sequence). CDR3 size: 17 residues. The CDR3 loop reads CSAPGGSGGGSYNEQFF.

The chain is built from TRBV5-1 and TRBJ2-7; TCRdb's assignment of TRBD1 cannot be checked, as there is no DNA. Germline V gives CDR1 SGHRS, CDR2 YFSETQ. This CDR3 is built from 14 residues. The CDR3 sequence is CASSPDRVTYEQYF.

The CDR3 reads CASSSAFQGANTIYF. The chain carries TRBV7-9 and TRBJ1-3; TCRdb gives TRBD1 as the D gene, but with no DNA this cannot be confirmed. The CDR3 length is 15 residues. Germline-derived CDR1 and CDR2 are SEHNR and FQNEAQ (reference sequence). The whole variable domain, remainder taken from reference TRBV7-9 and TRBJ1-3, is DTGVSQNPRHKITKRGQNVTFRCDPISEHNRLYWYRQTLGQGPEFLTYFQNEAQLEKSRLLSDRFSAERPKGSFSTLEIQRTEQGDSAMYLCASSSAFQGANTIYFGEGSWLTVV.

The rearrangement links TRBV7-3 to TRBJ1-2. This CDR3 contains 14 residues. Germline-derived CDR1 and CDR2 are SGHTA and FQGTGA. CDR3 sequence: CASSLSREGYGYTF.

V usage is TRBV4-1 and J usage is TRBJ2-3; TCRdb proposes TRBD2, but this gene call is untestable without DNA. This CDR3 region has 19 residues. The germline V gene encodes CDR1 MGHRA and CDR2 YSYEKL. Here the CDR3 reads CASSLRVTSGGLRTDTQYF.

V is TRBV7-9 and J is TRBJ2-7; TCRdb gives TRBD1 as the D gene, but with no DNA this cannot be confirmed. Germline CDR1 SEHNR, CDR2 FQNEAQ (reference sequence). The CDR3 runs to 14 residues. The CDR3 region is CASSLWGRTYEQYF.

The chain has TRBV2 and TRBJ2-7; without DNA, the TCRdb call of TRBD1 cannot be checked. Germline assignment: CDR1 SNHLY and CDR2 FYNNEI. The CDR3 is 13 amino acids. The CDR3 is CASRVTLNYEQYF.

This chain joins TRBV11-2 and TRBJ2-7; TCRdb's D call of TRBD1 is untestable without DNA. In germline, CDR1 is SGHAT, CDR2 FQNNGV. The CDR3 runs to 18 residues. The CDR3 reads CASSSSRPGWSTGYEQYF.

CDR3: CAISSRLAGGLADTQYF. J is TRBJ2-3 and V is TRBV10-3; TCRdb indicates TRBD2, and absent DNA this call remains unverified. Germline V gene sequence: CDR1 ENHRY, CDR2 SYGVKD. This CDR3 contains 17 residues.

The chain has TRBV11-2 and TRBJ2-5; no DNA is available, so the TRBD1 call from TCRdb remains unchecked. Per germline, CDR1 SGHAT and CDR2 FQNNGV. The CDR3 consists of 13 residues. The CDR3 loop is CASRTGFKETQYF.

The V call is TRBV25-1, the J call TRBJ2-3; TCRdb's assignment of TRBD1 cannot be checked, as there is no DNA. Germline V CDR1 and CDR2: MGHDK, SYGVNS. CDR3 size: 18 residues. The CDR3 here is CASSRPGGEPRFTDTQYF.

The rearrangement uses TRBV6-1 and TRBJ2-3; absent DNA, TCRdb's TRBD1 call cannot be checked. The CDR3 is made up of 15 amino acids. Germline V lookup: CDR1 MNHNS, CDR2 SASEGT. Here the CDR3 reads CASRGGGTSTDTQYF.